Listed here are 6 T cell receptor beta chains from one sample, sequenced in a study of blood T cell repertoires in COVID-19. Method: immunoSEQ multiplex PCR; TCRdb's copy keeps in-frame clones and lacks some. The sample lists about 220,000 clones; about four fifths were seen once. The source material was PBMCs or T cells enriched from blood (not recorded which). The receptors come from a woman in her 40s with acute COVID-19.

This chain uses TRBV3-1 (or the pseudogene TRBV3-2) with TRBJ2-7; TRBD1 might be the D (5 bases). The length of the CDR3 is 20 residues. The germline V and J ends were trimmed by 1 base and 0 bases, with 25 bases remaining between them. Per germline, CDR1 LGHDT and CDR2 YNNKEL (reference sequence). The CDR3 loop reads CASSQVMILVLVQGSYEQYF. The CDR3 bases are TGTGCCAGCAGCCAAGTAATGATCTTGGTGCTCGTGCAGGGCTCCTACGAGCAGTACTTC.

This clone was counted a single time. The V and J genes are TRBV21-1 and TRBJ1-4; the D call in the table, TRBD1, was not verified against the DNA. TRBV21-1 counts as a pseudogene. The CDR3 has 9 residues. CDR3 sequence: CATKEKLFF. The CDR3 DNA follows: TGTGCCACAAAAGAAAAACTGTTTTTT.

The rearrangement joins TRBV2 to TRBJ1-4; D unclear. Trimming removed 3 bases from V and 5 bases from J, with 10 bases in between. Germline V lookup: CDR1 SNHLY, CDR2 FYNNEI. CDR3 length: 14 amino acids. CDR3 sequence reads: CASSDLQRNEKLFF. The CDR3, as DNA: TGTGCCAGCAGTGATTTACAGAGAAATGAAAAACTGTTTTTT.

The J gene is TRBJ1-2, the V gene TRBV14; no clear D. This CDR3 region has 14 residues. Trimming took off 4 bases at V and 6 bases at J, with 15 bases between the two ends. Germline lookup yields CDR1 SGHDN and CDR2 FVKESK. The CDR3, as DNA: TGTGCCAGCAGCCCCCCGGGAGGACTTAATGGCTACACCTTC. This encodes CASSPPGGLNGYTF.

This clone was detected once. This chain connects TRBV15 to TRBJ2-4; D call uncertain. Germline CDR1 and CDR2: LNHNV and YYDKDF (reference sequence). V lost 3 bases and J 8 bases, leaving 14 bases between the germline ends. The CDR3 consists of 14 residues. Here the CDR3 DNA reads TGTGCCACCAGCAGCCGATCCTTAGTTGACATTCAGTACTTC. Amino acid sequence: CATSSRSLVDIQYF.

The gene calls are TRBV19 and TRBJ1-5; D is perhaps TRBD1 (5 bases). The CDR3 covers 16 residues. The germline V gene encodes CDR1 LNHDA and CDR2 SQIVND (reference sequence). V was trimmed by 5 bases and J by 4 bases, leaving 18 bases between them. CDR3 coding DNA: TGTGCCAGTAGTCCCCGGGGTGGAGGGGAGAATCAGCCCCAGCATTTT. This gives the protein CASSPRGGGENQPQHF.